The present entry profiles one T cell receptor beta chain with its context. This entry belongs to a study of T cells expressing NK-cell markers. TCRdb processed the 5' RACE reads again and assigns one entry to each CDR3 protein, with no DNA. This listing includes around 380,000 distinct CDR3 sequences. CDR1 and CDR2 from the germline V gene are DFQATT and SNEGSKA (reference sequence). The CDR3 loop spans 18 amino acids. The chain is built from TRBV20-1 and TRBJ2-7; the TCRdb D gene call, TRBD1, has no DNA to confirm it. The sequence came from a woman in her forties or fifties in good health. Sequencing input: blood T cells: a sorted CD56 or NKG2C T cell subset, CD4+ or CD8+ T cells, or bulk PBMC T cells (not recorded which). This CDR3 reads CSASRRKTGDGVYYEQYF.